This T cell receptor beta chain stems from a study of early T cells in non-severe SARS-CoV-2 infection. Each CDR3 protein gets one entry after TCRdb re-called the 5' RACE reads with MiXCR. The table has tens of thousands of distinct CDR3 sequences, about 4.2% seen once. This clonotype was found many times. CDR3 length equals 13 residues. CDR1 and CDR2 (germline): SGHRS, YFSETQ. Trimming took off 3 bases at V and 7 bases at J, with 10 bases between the two ends. The chain uses TRBV5-1 and TRBJ2-2, with D perhaps TRBD2 (5 bases). Sequencing used whole blood. This sequence was found in an adult who was a healthcare worker with PCR-confirmed SARS-CoV-2 infection or an uninfected control (not recorded which). The CDR3 region is CASSWESGGELFF. Here the CDR3 DNA reads TGCGCCAGCAGCTGGGAGTCGGGCGGGGAGCTGTTTTTT.